These T cell receptor beta chains were read from a single sample in a study of shared clonotypes between healthy human individuals. Libraries were prepared by immunoSEQ multiplex PCR; TCRdb keeps only in-frame clonotypes and omits some of them. The sample holds 90,000 to 100,000 clones, approximately 44% seen once. Sequenced input: PBMCs. The receptors were gathered from a woman aged 40 to 55 in good health. Some clones in this sample may be carry-over from other donors' samples. CDR3s include the opening cysteine and the closing phenylalanine or tryptophan. Fields, in order: V gene, D gene, clone size, J gene, CDR3 protein, CDR3 DNA. A D gene is named only where the DNA matches it firmly. The listing skips clone size in some rows; elsewhere it reads once, few, many or a size class.

TRBV30	.	many	TRBJ2-3	CACGSTDTQYF	TGTGCCTGTGGGAGCACAGATACGCAGTATTTT
TRBV10-3	.	many	TRBJ2-5	CAISATAVGFGETQYF	TGTGCCATCAGCGCAACGGCCGTGGGGTTCGGGGAGACCCAGTACTTC
TRBV5-1	TRBD1	.	TRBJ2-7	CASSLGAGGSYEQYF	TGCGCCAGCAGCTTAGGGGCAGGGGGCTCCTACGAGCAGTACTTC
TRBV28	TRBD2	.	TRBJ2-7	CASSLNAGGRGYF	TGTGCCAGCAGTTTAAATGCGGGAGGACGCGGGTACTTC
TRBV7-4	TRBD2	few	TRBJ2-7	CASSFLAGRSLGNYEQYF	TGTGCCAGCAGCTTTTTAGCGGGACGAAGCCTAGGGAACTACGAGCAGTACTTC
TRBV4-2	.	.	TRBJ2-2	CASREGTEYTGELFF	TGTGCCAGCAGAGAAGGGACGGAATACACCGGGGAGCTGTTTTTT
TRBV30	TRBD1	.	TRBJ2-3	CAWSATGATQYF	TGTGCCTGGAGTGCCACAGGGGCTACGCAGTATTTT
TRBV4-2	.	many	TRBJ2-3	CASSQVDSAGGTDTQYF	TGTGCCAGCAGCCAAGTGGACTCAGCCGGGGGCACAGATACGCAGTATTTT
TRBV27	.	many	TRBJ2-6	CASSLSGTGANVLTF	TGTGCCAGCAGTTTATCGGGGACTGGGGCCAACGTCCTGACTTTC
TRBV9	TRBD1	many	TRBJ2-1	CASSVSTGTGVSYNEQFF	TGTGCCAGCAGCGTATCCACCGGGACAGGGGTTTCCTACAATGAGCAGTTCTTC
TRBV7-3	.	.	TRBJ2-7	CASSPGNSLEQYF	TGTGCCAGCAGCCCAGGGAACAGCCTGGAGCAGTACTTC
TRBV29-1	TRBD2	many	TRBJ2-7	CSVQKREGFYEQYF	TGCAGCGTTCAAAAGCGGGAGGGTTTCTACGAGCAGTACTTC
TRBV7-2	.	.	TRBJ1-2	CASGFHGNYGYTF	TGTGCCAGCGGTTTCCATGGGAACTATGGCTACACCTTC
TRBV18	.	.	TRBJ1-2	CASSLQTDYGYTF	TGTGCCAGCTCACTCCAGACAGACTATGGCTACACCTTC
TRBV28	.	many	TRBJ2-7	CASSFGEYEQYF	TGTGCCAGCAGTTTCGGAGAGTACGAGCAGTACTTC
TRBV28	.	few	TRBJ1-5	CASSFPPFGQPQHF	TGTGCCAGCAGTTTCCCGCCTTTCGGTCAGCCCCAGCATTTT
TRBV7-3	TRBD2	.	TRBJ2-5	CASSPGTSGETQYF	TGTGCCAGCAGCCCCGGGACTAGCGGAGAGACCCAGTACTTC
TRBV30	.	.	TRBJ1-1	CAWSADRIEAFF	TGTGCCTGGAGTGCTGACCGGATAGAAGCTTTCTTT
TRBV6-5	.	.	TRBJ2-3	CASSYPGTDTQYF	TGTGCCAGCAGTTACCCGGGAACAGATACGCAGTATTTT
TRBV28	TRBD2	.	TRBJ2-3	CASNRAGAYTDTQYF	TGTGCCAGCAATCGAGCGGGGGCCTACACAGATACGCAGTATTTT
TRBV18	TRBD1	.	TRBJ1-1	CASSHATGAYTEAFF	TGTGCCAGCTCACACGCGACAGGGGCTTACACTGAAGCTTTCTTT
TRBV6-5	.	many	TRBJ2-7	CASSYNLEQYF	TGTGCCAGCAGTTACAATCTCGAGCAGTACTTC
TRBV5-1	.	.	TRBJ1-4	CASSFFTPNEKLFF	TGCGCCAGCAGCTTCTTCACCCCGAATGAAAAACTGTTTTTT
TRBV15	.	many	TRBJ2-1	CATSRDRGHPGLF	TGTGCCACCAGCAGAGATCGCGGGCACCCGGGGCTCTTC
TRBV7-9	TRBD2	.	TRBJ2-3	CASSLGGSADTQYF	TGTGCCAGCAGCTTGGGGGGGAGCGCAGATACGCAGTATTTT
TRBV9	.	.	TRBJ1-2	CASSVDGYYGYTF	TGTGCCAGCAGCGTAGACGGCTACTATGGCTACACCTTC
TRBV7-2	.	.	TRBJ1-1	CASSLAGSHTEAFF	TGTGCCAGCAGCTTAGCGGGCAGCCACACTGAAGCTTTCTTT
TRBV6-5	TRBD1	.	TRBJ1-5	CATSRFGTGDQPQHF	TGTGCCACCTCAAGGTTTGGGACAGGGGATCAGCCCCAGCATTTT
TRBV28	.	.	TRBJ1-2	CASSLQGSYGYTF	TGTGCCAGCAGTTTGCAGGGGTCCTATGGCTACACCTTC
TRBV19	TRBD1	.	TRBJ1-5	CATEDRGIQPQHF	TGTGCCACCGAGGACAGGGGGATTCAGCCCCAGCATTTT
TRBV4-1	TRBD1	.	TRBJ1-2	CASSLDREPGYTF	TGTGCCAGCAGCTTGGACAGGGAGCCTGGCTACACCTTC
TRBV29-1	TRBD1	many	TRBJ2-3	CSVRQGGTDTQYF	TGCAGCGTTCGACAGGGGGGCACAGATACGCAGTATTTT
TRBV29-1	.	few	TRBJ2-6	CSVEDHSGANVLTF	TGCAGCGTTGAAGACCATTCTGGGGCCAACGTCCTGACTTTC
TRBV7-3	TRBD2	.	TRBJ2-2	CASSSRLAGRVGELFF	TGTGCCAGCAGCTCCCGACTAGCGGGAAGGGTCGGGGAGCTGTTTTTT
TRBV11-1	.	.	TRBJ1-1	CASSFWEGMNTEAFF	TGTGCCAGCAGCTTTTGGGAGGGCATGAACACTGAAGCTTTCTTT
TRBV19	.	.	TRBJ2-1	CASSISLQNNEQFF	TGTGCCAGTAGTATCAGTCTTCAGAACAATGAGCAGTTCTTC
TRBV28	TRBD2	.	TRBJ2-1	CASSFSLGGRGRGEQFF	TGTGCCAGCAGTTTCTCCCTCGGCGGGAGAGGGCGGGGTGAGCAGTTCTTC
TRBV28	.	.	TRBJ2-2	CASSSPRGRDFTGELFF	TGTGCCAGCAGTTCCCCCCGGGGGCGGGACTTCACCGGGGAGCTGTTTTTT
TRBV4-1	.	few	TRBJ2-1	CASSHLGESSEQFF	TGCGCCAGCAGCCATCTCGGGGAGTCTTCGGAGCAGTTCTTC
TRBV5-1	.	many	TRBJ1-1	CASSFYRATEAFF	TGCGCCAGCAGCTTTTACAGGGCCACTGAAGCTTTCTTT
TRBV6-5	.	many	TRBJ2-5	CASSYFPQQETQYF	TGTGCCAGCAGTTACTTCCCACAGCAAGAGACCCAGTACTTC
TRBV19	.	.	TRBJ1-6	CASRPTSLQGRPLHF	TGTGCCAGTCGTCCTACGAGCTTACAGGGAAGACCCCTCCACTTT
TRBV19	TRBD2	many	TRBJ2-3	CASSTLAGLQYTQYF	TGTGCCAGTAGCACCCTAGCGGGGTTACAGTATACGCAGTATTTT
TRBV6-1	.	.	TRBJ1-1	CASLRGLGTEAFF	TGTGCCAGCCTACGGGGGCTGGGCACTGAAGCTTTCTTT